The 21 T cell receptor beta chains presented below share a single source sample, sequenced in a study of blood T cell repertoires in COVID-19. TCRdb keeps only in-frame clones here, not all; method: immunoSEQ multiplex PCR. Found here are over 200,000 clones, 84% of them singletons; the top ten hold roughly 7.8%. The sample consisted of peripheral blood. These receptors originate from a woman older than 75 with COVID-19, enrolled during active disease.

This chain joins TRBV5-8 and TRBJ2-7; unclear D gene. The CDR3 contains 11 residues. V shed 1 base and J shed 6 bases, with 5 bases lying between them. Germline lookup yields CDR1 SGHTS and CDR2 YDEGEE. The CDR3 is CASSLRSEQYF. The CDR3 bases are TGTGCCAGCAGCTTGAGGAGCGAGCAGTACTTC.

To note about this clone: The sample contains more than one DNA sequence encoding this CDR3. This sequence joins TRBV27 and TRBJ1-3; TRBD1 is a possible D gene (5 bases). CDR3 length equals 13 residues. Trimming cost V 4 bases and J 4 bases, with 8 bases left between them. CDR1 and CDR2 (germline): MNHEY, SMNVEV (reference sequence). DNA of the CDR3: TGTGCCAGCAGTTCCAGGGCAGGAAACACCATATATTTT. Translated, it gives CASSSRAGNTIYF.

This clone appeared once. The chain recombines TRBV5-5 with TRBJ2-5; 8 bases map to TRBD1. The trim removed 4 bases at V and 1 base at J, leaving 0 bases unmatched. Germline V CDR1 and CDR2: SGHKS, YYEKEE (reference sequence). The CDR3 is made up of 13 amino acids. In DNA, the CDR3 is TGTGCCAGCAGCGGACAGGGCCAAGAGACCCAGTACTTC. Amino acid sequence: CASSGQGQETQYF. The whole variable domain, remainder taken from reference TRBV5-5 and TRBJ2-5, is DAGVTQSPTHLIKTRGQQVTLRCSPISGHKSVSWYQQVLGQGPQFIFQYYEKEERGRGNFPDRFSARQFPNYSSELNVNALLLGDSALYLCASSGQGQETQYFGPGTRLLVL.

A few counts support this clone. The rearrangement uses TRBV11-1 and TRBJ1-2; weak D call: TRBD1 (6 bases). The CDR3 sequence is 12 residues long. Germline loops: CDR1 SGHAT, CDR2 FQDESV (reference sequence). V lost 4 bases and J lost 7, with 10 bases in between. The chain's CDR3 is CASSYTGSGYTF. The DNA of the CDR3 is TGTGCCAGCAGCTACACAGGGTCTGGCTACACCTTC.

This clone has a single count. The chain combines TRBV19 with TRBJ1-5; D is perhaps TRBD1 (5 bases). The CDR3 totals 15 residues. The V and J ends lost 7 bases and 7 bases respectively, with 20 bases between them. Germline V CDR1 and CDR2: LNHDA, SQIVND (reference sequence). The CDR3 DNA reads as TGTGCCAGTACTCGAACAGGAGGGACGGGGCAGCCCCAGCATTTT. Protein product: CASTRTGGTGQPQHF.

This clone was observed a handful of times. The gene calls are TRBV10-1 and TRBJ1-3; 9 bases map to TRBD1. The CDR3 extends over 15 amino acids. CDR1 WNHNN and CDR2 SYGVQD come from the germline V gene (reference sequence). V was pared by 8 bases and J by 5 bases, with 10 bases of the junction left unmatched. The DNA for the CDR3 is TGCGCCAGCCGGCGTGGGGACAGGGTGAGAAACACCATATATTTT. Translating gives CASRRGDRVRNTIYF.

The chain has TRBV6-5 and TRBJ1-2; no definite D call. Germline values: CDR1 MNHEY, CDR2 SVGAGI. The CDR3 spans 12 residues. Between the trimmed V and J ends, which lost 5 bases and 13 bases, there was a span of 17 bases. In DNA, the CDR3 is TGTGCCAGCAGTCTCCTCGCATGGGGAGTCACCTTC. Translating gives CASSLLAWGVTF.

J is TRBJ2-1 and V is TRBV24-1, with 8 bases aligning to TRBD2. The length of the CDR3 is 15 residues. The germline V gene encodes CDR1 KGHDR and CDR2 SFDVKD. With V trimmed by 2 bases and J by 6 bases, 5 bases remained unmatched. The CDR3 region is CATSDSRTSSNEQFF. The CDR3 DNA reads as TGTGCCACCAGTGATTCCCGGACTAGCAGCAATGAGCAGTTCTTC.

The chain joins TRBV11-2 to TRBJ2-1, with 9 bases lining up with TRBD2. Germline assignment: CDR1 SGHAT and CDR2 FQNNGV. With V trimmed by 10 bases and J by 5 bases, 24 bases remained unmatched. The CDR3 runs 19 residues. CDR3 amino acids: CAIPPGLAPVWELNNEQFF. As DNA, the CDR3 is TGTGCCATCCCCCCCGGACTAGCGCCTGTATGGGAGTTGAACAATGAGCAGTTCTTC.

V usage is TRBV5-1 and J usage is TRBJ2-2; maybe TRBD2 (5 bases). The V end lost 4 bases, the J end lost 5 bases, and 15 bases lay between the germline ends. CDR1 SGHRS and CDR2 YFSETQ come from the germline V gene. This CDR3 is built from 15 residues. CDR3 protein: CASSRAPGFTGELFF. The CDR3, as DNA: TGCGCCAGCAGCCGCGCACCGGGGTTTACCGGGGAGCTGTTTTTT.

The chain couples TRBV7-6 to TRBJ1-6; TRBD1 aligns across 7 bases. Germline V CDR1 and CDR2: SGHVS, FNYEAQ. Unmatched junction bases numbered 2, after V lost 5 bases and J lost 7 bases. CDR3 size: 13 residues. CDR3 coding DNA: TGTGCCAGCAGCCAGGGACAGAATTCACCCCTCCACTTT. The encoded protein is CASSQGQNSPLHF.

The gene calls are TRBV7-9 and TRBJ1-2; possible D gene TRBD1, 6 bases. Trimming pared 5 bases from V and 0 bases from J, leaving 10 bases between. This CDR3 is 14 amino acids long. CDR1 is SEHNR and CDR2 is FQNEAQ in the germline V gene (reference sequence). The chain's CDR3 is CASSPGATNYGYTF. The CDR3 DNA reads as TGTGCCAGCAGCCCAGGGGCAACTAACTATGGCTACACCTTC.

The chain employs TRBV24-1 and TRBJ1-5, with a possible D match to TRBD1 (6 bases). Between the trimmed V and J ends, which lost 3 bases and 3 bases, there was a span of 8 bases. The CDR3 covers 14 residues. CDR1 and CDR2 from the germline V gene are KGHDR and SFDVKD. The CDR3 loop is CATSDGGHNQPQHF. Here the CDR3 DNA reads TGTGCCACCAGTGATGGGGGACACAATCAGCCCCAGCATTTT.

J is TRBJ1-3 and V is TRBV3-1 (or the pseudogene TRBV3-2), with D hard to call. The CDR3 is 15 residues long. From germline, CDR1 is LGHDT and CDR2 YNNKEL (reference sequence). V lost 4 bases and J lost 5, with 15 bases in between. DNA of the CDR3: TGTGCCAGCAGCCCCCCTATCGTGTTCCGAAACACCATATATTTT. It translates to CASSPPIVFRNTIYF.

The genes are TRBV5-1 and TRBJ1-1, with a possible D match to TRBD1 (5 bases). The germline V and J ends were trimmed by 3 bases and 0 bases, with 9 bases remaining between them. Germline assignment: CDR1 SGHRS and CDR2 YFSETQ. This CDR3 has 14 residues. CDR3 DNA: TGCGCCAGCAGCTCCGGGACTATGAACACTGAAGCTTTCTTT. It codes for CASSSGTMNTEAFF. Based on the CDR3 plus reference TRBV5-1 and TRBJ1-1, the full variable domain is KAGVTQTPRYLIKTRGQQVTLSCSPISGHRSVSWYQQTPGQGLQFLFEYFSETQRNKGNFPGRFSGRQFSNSRSEMNVSTLELGDSALYLCASSSGTMNTEAFFGQGTRLTVV.

The CDR3 protein is CATSNQGETDTQYF. The CDR3 DNA follows: TGTGCCACCAGCAACCAGGGTGAGACAGATACGCAGTATTTT. V and J are TRBV15 and TRBJ2-3; TRBD1 might be the D (5 bases). The CDR3 is 14 residues long. Germline CDR1 is LNHNV and CDR2 is YYDKDF (reference sequence). V was cut by 4 bases and J by 3 bases, with 11 bases left in between.

The genes are TRBV28 and TRBJ2-2; 10 bases align to TRBD1. Trimming took 7 bases from V and 7 from J; bases not matched to a gene: 9. CDR3 size: 15 residues. CDR1 is MDHEN, CDR2 SYDVKM, per germline. The CDR3 loop is CASIQGGTGDGELFF. The CDR3, as DNA: TGTGCCAGCATCCAAGGGGGGACAGGGGACGGGGAGCTGTTTTTT.

A single count supports this clone. The chain links TRBV11-2 to TRBJ2-6; D is undetermined. The CDR3 spans 15 residues. The V end was cut by 1 base, the J end by 0 bases, with 4 bases between. Germline V gives CDR1 SGHAT, CDR2 FQNNGV. Here the CDR3 reads CASSLVNSGANVLTF. As DNA, the CDR3 is TGTGCCAGCAGCTTAGTCAACTCTGGGGCCAACGTCCTGACTTTC.

CDR3 DNA: TGTGCCAGTGATAGAATGGGGGCGGGTACTGAAGCTTTCTTT. The encoded protein is CASDRMGAGTEAFF. The J gene is TRBJ1-1, the V gene TRBV2; D might be TRBD1 (6 bases). With 9 bases removed from V and 5 bases from J, the gap between germline ends came to 19 bases. The CDR3 has 14 amino acids. Germline CDR1 reads SNHLY; CDR2 reads FYNNEI. Supplemented by reference TRBV2 and TRBJ1-1, the full variable domain reads EPEVTQTPSHQVTQMGQEVILRCVPISNHLYFYWYRQILGQKVEFLVSFYNNEISEKSEIFDDQFSVERPDGSNFTLKIRSTKLEDSAMYFCASDRMGAGTEAFFGQGTRLTVV.

The CDR3 bases are TGTGCCAGCAGCGATCTTCCGGGACTAGACACCGGGGAGCTGTTTTTT. Its protein is CASSDLPGLDTGELFF. This sequence joins TRBV9 and TRBJ2-2; 8 bases are shared with TRBD2. Germline V gene sequence: CDR1 SGDLS, CDR2 YYNGEE. Trimming took 3 bases from V and 3 from J; bases not matched to a gene: 7. The CDR3 has 16 amino acids.

The chain is built from TRBV5-1 and TRBJ1-5, with 8 nucleotides matching TRBD1. CDR1 and CDR2 (germline): SGHRS, YFSETQ. V was clipped by 4 bases and J by 4 bases; unmatched bases: 7. CDR3 length equals 15 residues. The CDR3 DNA is TGCGCCAGCAGCCCCGACAGGGGAGGAAATCAGCCCCAGCATTTT. Residues: CASSPDRGGNQPQHF.